This entry concerns a single TCR beta chain. Its antigen is still unknown. Sampled while nominally healthy, donors likely had unrecorded immune exposures. This CDR3 has 15 amino acids. V lost 7 bases and J 0 bases, leaving 13 bases between the germline ends. Germline values: CDR1 MDHEN, CDR2 SYDVKM. This sample is part of a study of cytomegalovirus exposure and HLA in healthy donors. The PCR had 60 Vbeta and 13 Jbeta primers. Sequencing was performed with immunoSEQ multiplex PCR; in TCRdb, only in-frame clones are kept and a portion is missing. The sample records about 170,000 clones, over 60% being singletons. General study results and limits: Altogether, 150 to 200 TCR beta chains were recorded as cytomegalovirus-associated. Evidence from a later analysis indicated that most CMV-associated TCR beta chains looked HLA-restricted.

This TCR was sampled from a female donor in good health and CMV-seronegative. Sequenced material: PBMCs. The V gene is TRBV28, the J gene TRBJ1-3; D might be TRBD1 (6 bases). The CDR3 bases are TGTGCCAGCAATCCAGGGGCCGTCTCTGGAAACACCATATATTTT. Translated: CASNPGAVSGNTIYF.